The next 17 T cell receptor beta chains were all read from a single sample in a study of cytomegalovirus exposure and HLA in healthy donors. It was with 60 Vbeta and 13 Jbeta primers that the PCR ran. Only in-frame clones appear in the TCRdb table, and some are missing; sequencing was by immunoSEQ multiplex PCR. The sample includes about 65,000 clones, about 72% of them seen just once. The material sequenced was PBMCs. The source of these receptors is a girl aged 5-17 years in good health and CMV-seropositive.

V gene TRBV29-1 combines with J gene TRBJ2-2; TRBD2 matches 15 bases. The CDR3 runs 15 residues. Germline V CDR1 and CDR2: SQVTM, ANQGSEA. J was trimmed by 4 bases and V by 6 bases; bases with no gene match: 3. The CDR3 here is CSVGLAGGSTGELFF. For the CDR3, the DNA is TGCAGCGTAGGACTAGCGGGGGGGTCCACCGGGGAGCTGTTTTTT.

The V gene is TRBV7-7, the J gene TRBJ2-2; 7 bases match TRBD1. Losses at the gene ends were 6 bases for V and 8 bases for J; bases not matched to a gene: 9. The CDR3 consists of 14 residues. In germline, CDR1 is SSHAT, CDR2 FNYEAQ (reference sequence). The CDR3 DNA sequence: TGTGCCAGCAGTCGAACAGGGGATGAGGGGGAGCTGTTTTTT. This translates into CASSRTGDEGELFF.

The CDR3 is CSGTNIGGSEAFF. The CDR3 DNA reads as TGCAGCGGAACGAACATAGGGGGCAGTGAAGCTTTCTTT. The V call is TRBV29-1, the J call TRBJ1-1; 7 bases align to TRBD1. The CDR3 extends over 13 amino acids. V dropped 7 bases and J dropped 7; count of bases not matched to a gene: 12. Germline V gene lookup returns CDR1 SQVTM and CDR2 ANQGSEA.

V usage is TRBV7-2 and J usage is TRBJ2-7; D uncertain. Germline CDR1 SGHTA, CDR2 FQGNSA. V was cut by 1 base and J by 2 bases, with 9 bases left in between. The CDR3 loop spans 14 amino acids. As DNA, the CDR3 is TGTGCCAGCAGCTTAGGTGGCGGCACCTACGAGCAGTACTTC. This codes for CASSLGGGTYEQYF.

The V gene is TRBV29-1, the J gene TRBJ2-7; D perhaps matches TRBD1 (6 bases). The CDR3 is 15 amino acids. Germline V gene lookup returns CDR1 SQVTM and CDR2 ANQGSEA. V lost 4 bases and J lost 6, with 22 bases in between. CDR3 in amino acids: CSVGPRQAGSIEQYF. CDR3 sequence (DNA): TGCAGCGTTGGCCCACGACAGGCAGGTAGTATCGAGCAGTACTTC.

This clone has a handful of counts. This chain uses TRBV6-1 with TRBJ1-1, with TRBD1 matching over 9 bases. CDR3 length equals 13 residues. J was trimmed by 4 bases and V by 8 bases; bases with no gene match: 5. Germline loops: CDR1 MNHNS, CDR2 SASEGT. This chain's CDR3 is CASGGTGRTEAFF. The CDR3 DNA follows: TGTGCCAGCGGGGGGACAGGGCGCACTGAAGCTTTCTTT.

This clone turned up a few times. This sequence joins TRBV29-1 and TRBJ2-7; D is unclear. V was trimmed by 4 bases and J by 6 bases, leaving 10 bases between them. Germline-derived CDR1 and CDR2 are SQVTM and ANQGSEA. The length of the CDR3 is 11 residues. DNA of the CDR3: TGCAGCGTTGTAGGTAGCCGCGAGCAGTACTTC. It translates to CSVVGSREQYF.

This rearrangement joins TRBV19 to TRBJ1-2; perhaps TRBD1 as D (5 bases). The CDR3 runs to 13 residues. V lost 3 bases to trimming and J lost 4 bases, with 9 bases between them. CDR1 is LNHDA and CDR2 is SQIVND in the germline V gene (reference sequence). CDR3 sequence: CASSIQGVYGYTF. The CDR3 nucleotides read TGTGCCAGTAGTATCCAGGGCGTCTATGGCTACACCTTC.

This sequence joins TRBV28 and TRBJ2-7; 7 positions agree with TRBD2. CDR1 and CDR2 from the germline V gene are MDHEN and SYDVKM. The CDR3 sequence is 15 residues long. V gave up 6 bases and J gave up 4 bases; unmatched junction bases: 12. The DNA for the CDR3 is TGTGCCAGCAGGGACGGGGGGAAGGTGCGGTACGAGCAGTACTTC. Its translation is CASRDGGKVRYEQYF.

The chain is built from TRBV7-9 and TRBJ2-7, with D maybe TRBD2 (6 bases). This CDR3 has 17 residues. Trimming removed 1 base from V and 3 bases from J, with 19 bases in between. The germline gives CDR1 SEHNR, CDR2 FQNEAQ (reference sequence). The CDR3 region has the DNA TGTGCCAGCAGCTTAGGGGGGGTTTCTGGTCTTGGCTACGAGCAGTACTTC. It encodes CASSLGGVSGLGYEQYF.

The sample holds a few counts of this clone. V gene TRBV6-6 combines with J gene TRBJ1-4; D is unclear. Germline CDR1 is MNHNY and CDR2 is SVGAGI (reference sequence). The CDR3 loop spans 13 amino acids. The ends were cut back, 8 bases at V and 2 bases at J, with 9 bases in the middle. The CDR3 DNA reads as TGTGCCAGCCGGCGGAGTACTAATGAAAAACTGTTTTTT. This sequence encodes CASRRSTNEKLFF.

In this sample, this clone turned up a few times. This chain links TRBV4-1 with TRBJ1-4, with 9 positions matching TRBD1. From germline, CDR1 is MGHRA and CDR2 YSYEKL. The J segment lost 5 bases and the V segment lost 4 bases, leaving 2 bases of the junction unmatched. CDR3 length: 14 residues. The CDR3 is CASSLGQGNEKLFF. The CDR3 DNA follows: TGCGCCAGCAGCCTTGGACAGGGGAATGAAAAACTGTTTTTT.

The rearrangement links TRBV2 to TRBJ1-2; maybe TRBD1 (6 bases). This CDR3 region has 15 residues. The germline V gene has CDR1 SNHLY and CDR2 FYNNEI. V shed 5 bases and J shed 3 bases, with 16 bases lying between them. CDR3 bases: TGTGCCAGCAGTTACAGGGTCTCCCGGGACTATGGCTACACCTTC. Amino acid sequence: CASSYRVSRDYGYTF.

This clone was counted once. The chain carries TRBV28 and TRBJ1-1, with unresolved D. CDR3 length: 12 amino acids. Deletions cut 6 bases from V and 3 bases from J, with 8 bases between. Germline V CDR1 and CDR2: MDHEN, SYDVKM. The CDR3 coding sequence is TGTGCCAGCAGCCTCTTATACACTGAAGCTTTCTTT. It specifies CASSLLYTEAFF. Filled out from reference TRBV28 and TRBJ1-1, the complete variable domain reads DVKVTQSSRYLVKRTGEKVFLECVQDMDHENMFWYRQDPGLGLRLIYFSYDVKMKEKGDIPEGYSVSREKKERFSLILESASTNQTSMYLCASSLLYTEAFFGQGTRLTVV.

The chain carries TRBV29-1 and TRBJ1-6; 7 positions agree with TRBD1. Losses at the gene ends were 7 bases for V and 2 bases for J; bases not matched to a gene: 5. This CDR3 has 14 residues. From germline, CDR1 is SQVTM and CDR2 ANQGSEA. The CDR3 sequence is CSAQQGAYNSPLHF. The CDR3 DNA sequence: TGCAGCGCGCAGCAGGGGGCCTATAATTCACCCCTCCACTTT.

This chain links TRBV30 with TRBJ1-2, with TRBD1 matching over 7 bases. Germline CDR1 GTSNPN, CDR2 SVGIG (reference sequence). Trimming took 1 base from V and 5 from J; bases not matched to a gene: 4. The length of the CDR3 is 13 residues. The CDR3 DNA reads as TGTGCCTGGAGTGAAGGGGGCGAGTATGGCTACACCTTC. Translation gives CAWSEGGEYGYTF.

V is TRBV2 and J is TRBJ2-1, with D possibly being TRBD1 (6 bases). Deletions cut 11 bases from V and 2 bases from J, with 13 bases between. This CDR3 is 13 amino acids long. Germline V gives CDR1 SNHLY, CDR2 FYNNEI. The DNA of the CDR3 is TGTGCCGCCTCACAGGGCGCCTACAATGAGCAGTTCTTC. It codes for CAASQGAYNEQFF.